This T cell receptor (beta chain) was retrieved from a study of blood T cell repertoires in COVID-19 (dated by TCRdb to the early 2020s). About the investigation overall: The collaborator samples originated in the United States, Italy and Spain and spanned the acute and convalescent phases of COVID-19. The sample metadata nearly always contained a de-identified subject ID, COVID-19 status, age in years and sex. HLA class I and class II types, where available, came from metadata supplied by the sample provider rather than from assay-based typing. The material from the prospective study consisted of cDNA or gDNA derived from T cells, B-cell-depleted T cells, or PBMCs. A freely available public database, intended as a resource for researchers studying the immune response to SARS-CoV-2, is where the repertoires were released. The samples were drawn from two sources: the first 160 participants of the ongoing ImmuneRACE study, and fewer than 1,500 subjects contributed by 6 global collaborators. The dataset comprised deeply sampled blood TCRbeta repertoires from subjects exposed to, actively infected with, or recovered from COVID-19.

The junction shows trimming of 6 bases on V and 1 base on J, and the gene matches do not reach 5 bases of it. The CDR3 contains 15 residues, cysteine and phenylalanine counted. CDR3 DNA only is kept here, 45 bases in frame from base 1. CDR1 LNHDA and CDR2 SQIVND were looked up in the germline V gene (reference sequence). Comment on this clone: It has no known antigen specificity. There are no base qualities to consult, and no much larger clone falls within one base.

TCRbeta CDR3 regions were amplified from genomic DNA using the immunoSEQ Assay, a bias-controlled multiplex PCR. Per the original workflow: Nucleated cell counts per sample were estimated from amplification of reference gene primers within the assay. To quantify the absolute abundance of each unique TCRbeta CDR3 rearrangement, sequence reads were collapsed and filtered. For each sample, productive Simpson clonality was calculated by taking the square root of Simpson's diversity index across productive rearrangements. Imported from immuneACCESS, the table was reduced by TCRdb to in-frame sequences with V and J called. These copies leave out some clones; in studies compared against another copy, an unresolved V gene accounts for under half, and the cause of the remainder is not known. The V and J calls and the clone size are those of that table, but D and trimming were determined from the DNA. Within this sample are 72,000 or so clones, with over 75% of them counted one time only. 0.75% to 0.8% of the sample goes to the ten largest clones.

The collaborating institutions used their own protocols to collect whole blood in K2EDTA tubes. For TCRbeta analysis, collaborator samples were shipped as frozen whole blood, as isolated PBMCs, or as DNA extracted from either sample type. The research as a whole found: The quantity of clinical and demographic metadata differed by source and by participant and was supplied without curation.

The receptor was derived from a woman of 80 years or more with acute or convalescent COVID-19. The sequence links TRBV19 to TRBJ1-3; 8 nucleotides in the junction match TRBD1. Input material: peripheral blood. The sequenced DNA: TGTGCCAGTAGGGGAGACAGGGGATCTGGAAACACCATATATTTT. It encodes CASRGDRGSGNTIYF. With all but the CDR3 taken from the reference TRBV19 and TRBJ1-3 genes, the full variable domain is: DGGITQSPKYLFRKEGQNVTLSCEQNLNHDAMYWYRQDPGQGLRLIYYSQIVNDFQKGDIAEGYSVSREKKESFPLTVTSAQKNPTAFYLCASRGDRGSGNTIYFGEGSWLTVV.